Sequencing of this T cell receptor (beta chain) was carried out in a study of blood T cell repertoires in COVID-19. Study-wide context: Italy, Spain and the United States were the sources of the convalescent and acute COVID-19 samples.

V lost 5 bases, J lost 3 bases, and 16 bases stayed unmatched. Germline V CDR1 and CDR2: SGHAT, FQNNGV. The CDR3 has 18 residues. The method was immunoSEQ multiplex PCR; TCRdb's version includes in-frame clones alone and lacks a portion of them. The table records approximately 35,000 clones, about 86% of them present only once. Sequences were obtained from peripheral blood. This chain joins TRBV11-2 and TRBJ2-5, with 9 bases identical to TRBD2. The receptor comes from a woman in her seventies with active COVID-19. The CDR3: CASSPRGSLAGVKETQYF. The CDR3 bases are TGTGCCAGCAGCCCCAGAGGGAGCTTAGCGGGGGTTAAAGAGACCCAGTACTTC.